Each of the 22 T cell receptor beta chains below was sequenced from the same sample in a study of identical twins' blood T cells. MiXCR, run by TCRdb on the 5' RACE reads, gives a single entry per CDR3 protein. The data show around 380,000 distinct CDR3 sequences, with approximately 30% seen just once and around 5.6% held by the top ten. The sequencing input was PBMCs. The receptors come from a woman aged 18-49 years in good health.

The sample holds a few counts of this clonotype. CDR3 sequence (DNA): TGCGCCAGCAGCCAACCTCCCCGGGACGGATTGAACACTGAAGCTTTCTTT. This sequence encodes CASSQPPRDGLNTEAFF. This chain connects TRBV4-1 to TRBJ1-1; the D gene is possibly TRBD1 (5 bases). The CDR3 has 17 residues. Trimming cost V 2 bases and J 0 bases, with 16 bases left between them. CDR1 is MGHRA and CDR2 is YSYEKL in the germline V gene.

The chain employs TRBV18 and TRBJ1-2; TRBD1 might be the D (6 bases). Trimming removed 3 bases from V and 6 bases from J, with 14 bases in between. The CDR3 covers 14 residues. CDR1 and CDR2 from the germline V gene are KGHSH and LQKENI. The CDR3 bases are TGTGCCAGCTCACCTACAGCAGGGGCGGATGGCTACACCTTC. As protein: CASSPTAGADGYTF.

The chain joins TRBV6-1 to TRBJ1-1; a possible D gene is TRBD1 (5 bases). Per germline, CDR1 MNHNS and CDR2 SASEGT. This CDR3 is built from 13 residues. The V gene lost 2 bases and the J gene lost 9 bases, with 13 bases spanning the gap. DNA for the CDR3: TGTGCCAGCAGTGAACGGGGGGGATATCAAGCTTTCTTT. This translates into CASSERGGYQAFF.

This clonotype has at least ten counts. The rearrangement links TRBV11-2 to TRBJ2-3, with 12 bases lining up with TRBD2. This CDR3 is built from 17 residues. Germline V gene lookup returns CDR1 SGHAT and CDR2 FQNNGV. V was pared by 6 bases and J by 5 bases, with 12 bases of the junction left unmatched. The CDR3 reads CASRDYRLAGALDTQYF. DNA for the CDR3: TGTGCCAGCAGAGATTACCGACTAGCGGGAGCCCTAGATACGCAGTATTTT.

This clonotype has a count of ten or more. This sequence joins TRBV24-1 and TRBJ1-2, with 8 bases that match TRBD1. The CDR3 has 14 residues. Trimming at V came to 4 bases and at J to 5 bases, leaving 5 bases not matched to a gene. The germline CDR1 and CDR2 sequences are KGHDR and SFDVKD. CDR3 loop: CATSDRDRTYGYTF. CDR3 nucleotides: TGTGCCACCAGTGACCGGGACAGGACTTATGGCTACACCTTC.

At least ten counts were recorded for this clonotype. The V gene is TRBV28, the J gene TRBJ1-5, with TRBD1 matching over 8 bases. V lost 5 bases to trimming and J lost 3 bases; unmatched junction nucleotides: 9. Germline values: CDR1 MDHEN, CDR2 SYDVKM. CDR3 length: 16 amino acids. The CDR3 DNA follows: TGTGCCAGCAGTCGTCGGACAGGGTCCTCCAATCAGCCCCAGCATTTT. The encoded protein is CASSRRTGSSNQPQHF.

This rearrangement joins TRBV6-5 to TRBJ1-1; 7 nucleotides agree with TRBD1. This CDR3 spans 13 amino acids. Per the germline V gene, CDR1 is MNHEY and CDR2 is SVGAGI. J was trimmed by 1 base and V by 11 bases; bases with no gene match: 7. CDR3 loop: CAARQGGNTEAFF. The CDR3 bases are TGTGCCGCTCGACAGGGAGGGAACACTGAAGCTTTCTTT.

This clonotype was observed a handful of times. The gene calls are TRBV19 and TRBJ2-7; 8 positions agree with TRBD1. Germline CDR1 reads LNHDA; CDR2 reads SQIVND (reference sequence). The CDR3 totals 15 residues. The V gene end was trimmed by 6 bases and the J gene end by 3 bases; junction bases not matched to a gene: 10. The DNA for the CDR3 is TGTGCCAGTAGGCCACAGGGGGGATTAGTCTACGAGCAGTACTTC. Translated: CASRPQGGLVYEQYF.

To note about this clonotype: A read error is possible here, since a much larger clone lies one base away. The chain combines TRBV5-1 with TRBJ2-2, with D unclear. CDR3 length equals 14 residues. CDR1 and CDR2 (germline): SGHRS, YFSETQ. CDR3 nucleotides: TGCGCCAGCAGCCTCGGACCGGAAACCGTGGAGCTGTTTTTT. Residues: CASSLGPETVELFF.

The chain joins TRBV18 to TRBJ2-7; no clear D gene. The germline V gene has CDR1 KGHSH and CDR2 LQKENI. V was shortened by 0 bases and J by 6 bases, with 12 bases between the two germline ends. The CDR3 is made up of 14 amino acids. The DNA of the CDR3 is TGTGCCAGCTCACCACCTCGACCCCTGGCCGAGCAGTACTTC. Amino acid sequence: CASSPPRPLAEQYF.

The chain uses TRBV20-1 and TRBJ1-1; D call uncertain. Germline V gives CDR1 DFQATT, CDR2 SNEGSKA (reference sequence). The CDR3 runs 13 residues. V gave up 1 base and J gave up 11 bases, with 17 bases separating them. CDR3 nucleotide sequence: TGCAGTGCTAGAGGACCGGGCGCAATGGGGGCTTTCTTT. This gives the protein CSARGPGAMGAFF.

This clonotype was detected once. The rearrangement uses TRBV12-3 or TRBV12-4 and TRBJ2-1, with D possibly being TRBD1 (6 bases). The CDR3 sequence is 14 residues long. Trimming took off 11 bases at V and 4 bases at J, with 18 bases between the two ends. The CDR3 DNA is TGTGCCTCACAGGGTCCCGCCGTGTACAATGAGCAGTTCTTC. Its protein is CASQGPAVYNEQFF.

As for this clonotype: This may be a read error: a much more frequent sequence differs by one nucleotide. The chain is built from TRBV29-1 and TRBJ1-4, with TRBD1 matching 9 bases. In germline, CDR1 is SQVTM, CDR2 ANQGSEA. The CDR3 is 13 amino acids. The CDR3 spells CSAMTGGVEELFF. DNA for the CDR3: TGCAGCGCCATGACAGGGGGTGTTGAAGAACTGTTTTTT.

The V gene is TRBV3-1, the J gene TRBJ1-1; maybe TRBD1 (5 bases). V was clipped by 2 bases and J by 6 bases, with 13 bases between them. There are 14 residues in the CDR3. The germline CDR1 and CDR2 sequences are LGHDT and YNNKEL (reference sequence). The CDR3 sequence: CASSQPAGTAEAFF. The CDR3, as DNA: TGTGCCAGCAGCCAACCTGCCGGGACCGCTGAAGCTTTCTTT.

This clonotype was detected only a few times. The V call is TRBV19, the J call TRBJ1-3, with D unresolved. Per the germline V gene, CDR1 is LNHDA and CDR2 is SQIVND (reference sequence). The CDR3 totals 14 residues. Trimming removed 3 bases at V and 4 bases at J, with 10 bases between. The CDR3 sequence: CASSILGGGNTIYF. The CDR3 DNA is TGTGCCAGTAGTATCCTTGGTGGCGGAAACACCATATATTTT.

The rearrangement uses TRBV7-2 and TRBJ1-2; unclear D gene. The length of the CDR3 is 14 residues. Trimming took 1 base from V and 6 from J, leaving 12 bases between them. In germline, CDR1 is SGHTA, CDR2 FQGNSA. The CDR3 reads CASSLGAGRDGYTF. In nucleotides, the CDR3 is TGTGCCAGCAGCTTAGGGGCGGGTCGAGATGGCTACACCTTC.

The chain couples TRBV29-1 to TRBJ2-1, with D possibly TRBD1 on 6 matching bases. The V gene's germline CDR1 is SQVTM and CDR2 ANQGSEA. The CDR3 runs 11 residues. The V gene lost 6 bases and the J gene lost 7 bases, with 10 bases spanning the gap. This CDR3 is CSVLQGNEQFF. Here the CDR3 DNA reads TGCAGCGTACTACAGGGTAATGAGCAGTTCTTC.

The rearrangement joins TRBV6-6 to TRBJ2-7; 8 nucleotides align to TRBD2. V gave up 6 bases and J gave up 6 bases; unmatched junction bases: 16. Germline V gene lookup returns CDR1 MNHNY and CDR2 SVGAGI (reference sequence). The CDR3 has 16 amino acids. The CDR3: CASSPIVAGPRGEQYF. For the CDR3, the DNA is TGTGCCAGCAGCCCGATAGTAGCGGGACCTAGGGGCGAGCAGTACTTC.

This clonotype turned up a few times. The rearrangement uses TRBV14 and TRBJ2-1; D ambiguous. CDR1 is SGHDN and CDR2 is FVKESK in the germline V gene. The CDR3 totals 14 residues. Trimming pared 2 bases from V and 6 bases from J, leaving 11 bases between. The CDR3 coding sequence is TGTGCCAGCAGCCAATCCTTCGGCGGCAATGAGCAGTTCTTC. Protein: CASSQSFGGNEQFF. Supplemented by reference TRBV14 and TRBJ2-1, the full variable domain reads EAGVTQFPSHSVIEKGQTVTLRCDPISGHDNLYWYRRVMGKEIKFLLHFVKESKQDESGMPNNRFLAERTGGTYSTLKVQPAELEDSGVYFCASSQSFGGNEQFFGPGTRLTVL.

This clonotype has more than one count but fewer than ten. The chain is built from TRBV20-1 and TRBJ2-3, with D tentatively TRBD2 (7 bases). There are 14 residues in the CDR3. Trimming left V 1 base short and J 6 bases short, with 14 bases between. Germline lookup yields CDR1 DFQATT and CDR2 SNEGSKA (reference sequence). CDR3: CSARAGGPKDTQYF. CDR3 DNA sequence: TGCAGTGCTAGAGCGGGGGGCCCTAAGGATACGCAGTATTTT.

V is TRBV20-1 and J is TRBJ1-5; D unclear. The germline V gene encodes CDR1 DFQATT and CDR2 SNEGSKA (reference sequence). Between the trimmed V and J ends, which lost 5 bases and 4 bases, there was a span of 9 bases. The CDR3 is made up of 12 amino acids. DNA of the CDR3: TGCAGTGCTTTATCAAATAATCAGCCCCAGCATTTT. It yields the protein CSALSNNQPQHF.

This clonotype was detected only a few times. The CDR3 spells CSARTSGPSSYNEQFF. The CDR3 region has the DNA TGCAGTGCACGGACTAGCGGCCCTAGCTCCTACAATGAGCAGTTCTTC. The rearrangement joins TRBV20-1 to TRBJ2-1; 10 nucleotides align to TRBD2. The junction had 8 bases not matched to a gene; V was cut back by 6 bases and J by 0 bases. The CDR3 length is 16 residues. CDR1 DFQATT and CDR2 SNEGSKA come from the germline V gene (reference sequence).